The TCR beta chain under discussion was sequenced for a study of T cell clonality in common variable immunodeficiency. Using immunoSEQ multiplex PCR, the repertoire was profiled, and TCRdb retains in-frame clones only, with some absent. The data show about 42,000 clones, with none appearing a single time. At least ten counts were recorded for this clone. Its antigen is as yet unknown. With the read ending 3 residues before the CDR3 end, the germline J gene is used to fill in that end. CDR1 ENHRY and CDR2 SYGVKD come from the germline V gene. The CDR3 covers 13 residues. The germline V and J ends were trimmed by 5 bases and 2 bases, with 7 bases remaining between them. The CVID group had over 12 females and some 30 males, mean age roughly 40. Most patients and controls had Caucasian heritage. Blood samples were heparinized, roughly 5 to 8.5 ml per donor. Study findings and constraints: Fewer deletions and N-nucleotide insertions were reportedly seen in common variable immunodeficiency TCR beta sequences. Shared TCRbeta clones were fewer between CVID subjects than controls.

This chain connects TRBV10-3 to TRBJ1-3, with a possible D match to TRBD1 (5 bases). The TCR sequence derives from a human donor with common variable immunodeficiency. Input material: peripheral blood mononuclear cells. The CDR3 bases that were read are TGTGCCATCAGTAGGGGCCCTGGAAACACC. Translating gives CAISRGPGNT. The whole CDR3 protein reads CAISRGPGNTIYF.